One and the same sample provided the 31 T cell receptor beta chains below, sequenced in a study of shared clonotypes between healthy human individuals. Assay: immunoSEQ multiplex PCR; the TCRdb copy retains only in-frame clones and omits some. The sample includes roughly 1,100,000 clones, approximately 72% seen only once; the top ten take 1.4% to 1.5%. The sequencing sample was made of memory CD4+ T cells sorted from blood. Regarding subset: CD45RA-negative fraction. These receptors originate from a man aged 18 to 29 in good health.

The chain joins TRBV4-1 to TRBJ2-3, with 9 bases identical to TRBD1. Germline values: CDR1 MGHRA, CDR2 YSYEKL. The CDR3 loop spans 15 amino acids. V lost 6 bases and J lost 4; bases outside the gene matches: 8. CDR3 region: CASRIQGAMPDTQYF. The CDR3 DNA reads as TGCGCCAGCAGGATACAGGGGGCGATGCCAGATACGCAGTATTTT.

The chain recombines TRBV4-3 with TRBJ2-4; a possible D gene is TRBD1 (6 bases). V was trimmed by 0 bases and J by 2 bases, leaving 14 bases between them. CDR3 length: 17 amino acids. Germline CDR1 is LGHNA and CDR2 is YSLEER. CDR3 amino acids: CASSQEITGQSKNIQYF. For the CDR3, the DNA is TGCGCCAGCAGCCAAGAGATCACAGGGCAATCCAAAAACATTCAGTACTTC.

V and J are TRBV5-4 and TRBJ1-6, with D perhaps TRBD1 (6 bases). Germline values: CDR1 SGHNT, CDR2 YYREEE (reference sequence). V was trimmed by 4 bases and J by 11 bases, leaving 16 bases between them. CDR3 size: 14 residues. In nucleotides, the CDR3 is TGTGCCAGCAGCCCCACCGGGGGGGGGCCACCCCTCCACTTT. Residues: CASSPTGGGPPLHF.

The chain carries TRBV19 and TRBJ2-2; 10 bases are shared with TRBD2. The CDR3 runs to 15 residues. Germline V gives CDR1 LNHDA, CDR2 SQIVND (reference sequence). With V trimmed by 6 bases and J by 4 bases, 5 bases remained unmatched. The CDR3 here is CASRASGSFTGELFF. CDR3 nucleotide sequence: TGTGCCAGTAGAGCTAGCGGGAGTTTCACCGGGGAGCTGTTTTTT.

The rearrangement uses TRBV2 and TRBJ1-2; no clear D gene. The germline CDR1 and CDR2 sequences are SNHLY and FYNNEI. V lost 3 bases and J lost 1, with 3 bases in between. The CDR3 is 12 amino acids. The CDR3 reads CASSDNNYGYTF. The CDR3 DNA is TGTGCCAGCAGTGACAATAACTATGGCTACACCTTC. Complete variable domain (other parts from reference TRBV2 and TRBJ1-2): EPEVTQTPSHQVTQMGQEVILRCVPISNHLYFYWYRQILGQKVEFLVSFYNNEISEKSEIFDDQFSVERPDGSNFTLKIRSTKLEDSAMYFCASSDNNYGYTFGSGTRLTVV.

A few counts support this clone. Other DNA sequences in this sample translate to the same CDR3. V is TRBV28 and J is TRBJ1-1; TRBD1 matches at 10 bases. The J segment lost 1 base and the V segment lost 6 bases, leaving 2 bases of the junction unmatched. The CDR3 spans 14 residues. CDR1 and CDR2 from the germline V gene are MDHEN and SYDVKM. CDR3 residues: CASRGTGENTEAFF. CDR3 nucleotides: TGTGCCAGCAGGGGGACAGGGGAGAACACTGAAGCTTTCTTT.

This clone was recorded once. This rearrangement joins TRBV11-1 to TRBJ1-6; D gene ambiguous. The CDR3 has 14 amino acids. Trimming removed 1 base from V and 7 bases from J, with 8 bases in between. Germline assignment: CDR1 SGHAT and CDR2 FQDESV (reference sequence). The CDR3 region is CASSLGKSNSPLHF. The CDR3 bases are TGTGCCAGCAGCTTAGGCAAATCGAATTCACCCCTCCACTTT.

Concerning this clone itself: A much more abundant neighbour one base away suggests this may be a read error. The rearrangement joins TRBV6-5 to TRBJ1-2, with a weak D call TRBD1 (5 bases). V dropped 6 bases and J dropped 5 bases, with 7 bases sitting between them. The CDR3 length is 11 residues. Germline CDR1 reads MNHEY; CDR2 reads SVGAGI. As DNA, the CDR3 is TGTGCCAGCAGCGGGACGTATGGCTACACCTTC. Its translation: CASSGTYGYTF.

As concerns this clone: In the same sample, other DNA sequences code for this CDR3. The rearrangement uses TRBV5-1 and TRBJ2-1; D remains unclear. The CDR3 consists of 11 residues. V lost 0 bases and J lost 10, with 5 bases in between. Germline assignment: CDR1 SGHRS and CDR2 YFSETQ. CDR3 coding DNA: TGCGCCAGCAGCTTGGAAGGGGAGCAGTTCTTC. Translation: CASSLEGEQFF.

CDR3 region: CASSGPTGSGYTF. CDR3 nucleotide sequence: TGTGCCAGCAGTGGACCGACAGGGAGTGGCTACACCTTC. The chain has TRBV27 and TRBJ1-2; 7 bases align to TRBD1. Per the germline V gene, CDR1 is MNHEY and CDR2 is SMNVEV (reference sequence). J lost 7 bases, V lost 5 bases, and 7 bases had no gene match. The CDR3 extends over 13 amino acids.

V usage is TRBV7-8 and J usage is TRBJ2-1; D could derive from TRBD1 or TRBD2 (5 bases each). The germline V gene encodes CDR1 SGHVS and CDR2 FQNEAQ. V lost 4 bases and J lost 6, with 13 bases in between. This CDR3 has 14 residues. The CDR3 sequence is CASSSGTVPNEQFF. Written as DNA, the CDR3 is TGTGCCAGCAGCTCCGGGACCGTTCCCAATGAGCAGTTCTTC. Full variable domain (remainder filled in from reference TRBV7-8 and TRBJ2-1): GAGVSQSPRYKVAKRGQDVALRCDPISGHVSLFWYQQALGQGPEFLTYFQNEAQLDKSGLPSDRFFAERPEGSVSTLKIQRTQQEDSAVYLCASSSGTVPNEQFFGPGTRLTVL.

This chain connects TRBV5-1 to TRBJ1-2; a weak D match, TRBD1 (6 bases). The CDR3 runs 16 residues. In germline, CDR1 is SGHRS, CDR2 YFSETQ. Trimming took off 4 bases at V and 0 bases at J, with 16 bases between the two ends. The CDR3, as DNA: TGCGCCAGCAGCCCCGGGGATAGGACAGCTAACTATGGCTACACCTTC. Translation: CASSPGDRTANYGYTF.

The CDR3 spells CASRRAGEATGELFF. CDR3 DNA sequence: TGTGCCAGCAGACGAGCGGGGGAGGCCACCGGGGAGCTGTTTTTT. The gene calls are TRBV6-5 and TRBJ2-2; 8 positions agree with TRBD2. CDR1 MNHEY and CDR2 SVGAGI come from the germline V gene. The CDR3 loop spans 15 amino acids. The trim removed 6 bases at V and 4 bases at J, leaving 7 bases unmatched.

Many counts were recorded for this clone. This chain joins TRBV6-1 and TRBJ2-7, with TRBD2 matching over 11 bases. CDR3 length: 18 amino acids. In germline, CDR1 is MNHNS, CDR2 SASEGT. The V segment lost 3 bases and the J segment 0 bases; nucleotides outside the gene matches: 10. The DNA for the CDR3 is TGTGCCAGCAGTGATCCGGGACTAGCGGTACCCTTCTCCTACGAGCAGTACTTC. This translates into CASSDPGLAVPFSYEQYF.

This chain uses TRBV5-1 with TRBJ2-3; the D is unclear. Trimming shortened V by 0 bases and J by 12 bases, and 8 bases separated the two germline ends. CDR1 is SGHRS and CDR2 is YFSETQ in the germline V gene. This CDR3 region has 11 residues. The CDR3: CASSLEAFQYF. CDR3 bases: TGCGCCAGCAGCTTGGAAGCATTCCAGTATTTT.

The genes are TRBV7-2 and TRBJ1-1; TRBD1 might be the D (6 bases). The V end was cut by 1 base, the J end by 0 bases, with 12 bases between. Germline-derived CDR1 and CDR2 are SGHTA and FQGNSA. The CDR3 consists of 16 residues. CDR3 in amino acids: CASSLGGYRVNTEAFF. CDR3 coding DNA: TGTGCCAGCAGCTTAGGCGGGTACAGGGTGAACACTGAAGCTTTCTTT.

Only a few counts were recorded for this clone. The V call is TRBV5-1, the J call TRBJ1-3; the D is unclear. Germline V gene data show CDR1 as SGHRS and CDR2 as YFSETQ. Trimming took 6 bases from V and 0 from J, leaving 10 bases between them. CDR3 length: 14 amino acids. The CDR3 coding sequence is TGCGCCAGCACTGCCGGGAGCTCTGGAAACACCATATATTTT. It codes for CASTAGSSGNTIYF. The variable domain in full, completed from reference TRBV5-1 and TRBJ1-3, reads KAGVTQTPRYLIKTRGQQVTLSCSPISGHRSVSWYQQTPGQGLQFLFEYFSETQRNKGNFPGRFSGRQFSNSRSEMNVSTLELGDSALYLCASTAGSSGNTIYFGEGSWLTVV.

Concerning this clone itself: The same CDR3 is also encoded by other DNA sequences in this sample. V is TRBV28 and J is TRBJ1-2; weak D call: TRBD1 (6 bases). Germline CDR1 is MDHEN and CDR2 is SYDVKM. Trimming took 2 bases from V and 8 from J, leaving 12 bases between them. The CDR3 covers 13 residues. The DNA for the CDR3 is TGTGCCAGCAGTTTACTGGGGGCCAGGGGCTACACCTTC. Residues: CASSLLGARGYTF.

The genes are TRBV19 and TRBJ1-5; TRBD1 might be the D (5 bases). This CDR3 comprises 14 residues. The V end was cut by 6 bases, the J end by 7 bases, with 16 bases between. CDR1 and CDR2 from the germline V gene are LNHDA and SQIVND (reference sequence). The CDR3 bases are TGTGCCAGTAGGCCGGGCAGGGTCCGACAGCCCCAGCATTTT. It encodes CASRPGRVRQPQHF.

The CDR3 loop is CASSPDRGQSPLHF. CDR3 coding DNA: TGTGCCAGCAGCCCGGACAGGGGGCAATCACCCCTCCACTTT. This chain links TRBV11-2 with TRBJ1-6, with TRBD1 identical over 11 bases. The junction had 4 bases not matched to a gene; V was cut back by 5 bases and J by 10 bases. The CDR3 is 14 amino acids. The germline CDR1 and CDR2 sequences are SGHAT and FQNNGV.

The rearrangement joins TRBV18 to TRBJ1-6; D ambiguous. V lost 6 bases to trimming and J lost 8 bases, with 11 bases between them. The CDR3 totals 13 residues. Germline CDR1 reads KGHSH; CDR2 reads LQKENI. The CDR3 region is CASSPYEDSPLHF. Here the CDR3 DNA reads TGTGCCAGCTCCCCCTATGAGGATTCACCCCTCCACTTT.

This clone appeared once. The gene calls are TRBV28 and TRBJ2-3; 9 nucleotides agree with TRBD2. The CDR3 is 17 amino acids. In germline, CDR1 is MDHEN, CDR2 SYDVKM. Trimming cost V 5 bases and J 2 bases; bases outside gene matches: 11. The CDR3 sequence is CASSRADAGGPTDTQYF. DNA of the CDR3: TGTGCCAGCAGTCGTGCGGACGCGGGGGGGCCCACAGATACGCAGTATTTT.

This chain joins TRBV5-1 and TRBJ2-3; possible D gene TRBD2, 5 bases. The V end lost 0 bases, the J end lost 0 bases, and 8 bases lay between the germline ends. The CDR3 is made up of 15 amino acids. Per germline, CDR1 SGHRS and CDR2 YFSETQ. The CDR3, as DNA: TGCGCCAGCAGCTTGGATACGGGAAGCACAGATACGCAGTATTTT. The encoded protein is CASSLDTGSTDTQYF.

This chain uses TRBV29-1 with TRBJ1-2, with D possibly being TRBD1 (5 bases). The CDR3 contains 13 residues. Germline V CDR1 and CDR2: SQVTM, ANQGSEA. V gave up 4 bases and J gave up 4 bases, with 13 bases separating them. The CDR3 coding sequence is TGCAGCGTTGCCACGGGGGTCCCCTATGGCTACACCTTC. Encoded protein: CSVATGVPYGYTF.

V is TRBV5-1 and J is TRBJ2-7; D uncertain. V lost 2 bases, J lost 6 bases, and 9 bases lay in between. Germline V gene lookup returns CDR1 SGHRS and CDR2 YFSETQ. The CDR3 contains 12 residues. CDR3 bases: TGCGCCAGCAGCTTTAACCTTCCCGAGCAGTACTTC. This encodes CASSFNLPEQYF.

The chain is built from TRBV5-4 and TRBJ1-1; tentatively, D is TRBD1 (5 bases). V was cut by 4 bases and J by 2 bases, with 9 bases left in between. This CDR3 contains 13 residues. Germline V lookup: CDR1 SGHNT, CDR2 YYREEE (reference sequence). CDR3 nucleotides: TGTGCCAGCAGCGGACGGACAAACACTGAAGCTTTCTTT. Amino acid sequence: CASSGRTNTEAFF.

The chain has TRBV27 and TRBJ1-6; the match to TRBD1 covers 7 bases. Trimming removed 0 bases from V and 7 bases from J; junction bases left unmatched: 0. Germline V gene data show CDR1 as MNHEY and CDR2 as SMNVEV (reference sequence). The CDR3 has 14 residues. CDR3 sequence reads: CASSLSQGNSPLHF. In DNA form, the CDR3 reads TGTGCCAGCAGTTTATCACAGGGGAATTCACCCCTCCACTTT.

The V call is TRBV10-3, the J call TRBJ2-5, with 9 bases lining up with TRBD2. The CDR3 totals 19 residues. From germline, CDR1 is ENHRY and CDR2 SYGVKD. Unmatched junction bases numbered 19, after V lost 6 bases and J lost 2 bases. CDR3 DNA sequence: TGTGCCATCAGGGCCGTAGCGGGGGCCGGGCTTACCCAACAAGAGACCCAGTACTTC. Translated: CAIRAVAGAGLTQQETQYF.

This chain uses TRBV18 with TRBJ2-1; D unclear. Deletions cut 0 bases from V and 3 bases from J, with 6 bases between. Germline loops: CDR1 KGHSH, CDR2 LQKENI. The CDR3 consists of 14 residues. The CDR3 sequence: CASSPPFGYNEQFF. The CDR3 DNA sequence: TGTGCCAGCTCACCACCGTTCGGCTACAATGAGCAGTTCTTC. Variable domain in full (rest from reference TRBV18 and TRBJ2-1): NAGVMQNPRHLVRRRGQEARLRCSPMKGHSHVYWYRQLPEEGLKFMVYLQKENIIDESGMPKERFSAEFPKEGPSILRIQQVVRGDSAAYFCASSPPFGYNEQFFGPGTRLTVL.

This clone has ten or more counts. V is TRBV7-9 and J is TRBJ1-1; D remains unclear. V dropped 3 bases and J dropped 3 bases, with 5 bases sitting between them. The CDR3 sequence is 12 residues long. Germline V gives CDR1 SEHNR, CDR2 FQNEAQ (reference sequence). CDR3 bases: TGTGCCAGCAGCTTGGACGACACTGAAGCTTTCTTT. Translated, it gives CASSLDDTEAFF.

The rearrangement joins TRBV9 to TRBJ2-7; 7 bases agree with TRBD1. V gave up 3 bases and J gave up 5 bases; unmatched junction bases: 11. From germline, CDR1 is SGDLS and CDR2 YYNGEE. The CDR3 sequence is 15 residues long. CDR3 nucleotide sequence: TGTGCCAGCAGCGCGAGAGAGGGGGCTACTCACGAGCAGTACTTC. The encoded protein is CASSAREGATHEQYF.